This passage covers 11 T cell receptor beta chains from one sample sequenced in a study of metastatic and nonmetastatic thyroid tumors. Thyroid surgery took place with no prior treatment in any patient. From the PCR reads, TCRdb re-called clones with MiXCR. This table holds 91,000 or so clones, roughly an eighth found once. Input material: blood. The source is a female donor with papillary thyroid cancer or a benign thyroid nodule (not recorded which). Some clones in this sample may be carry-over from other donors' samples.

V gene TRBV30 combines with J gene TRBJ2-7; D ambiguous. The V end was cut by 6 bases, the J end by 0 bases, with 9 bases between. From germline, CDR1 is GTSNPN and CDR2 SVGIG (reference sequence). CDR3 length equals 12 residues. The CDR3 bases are TGTGCCTGTAGGTACAGCTCCTACGAGCAGTACTTC. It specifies CACRYSSYEQYF.

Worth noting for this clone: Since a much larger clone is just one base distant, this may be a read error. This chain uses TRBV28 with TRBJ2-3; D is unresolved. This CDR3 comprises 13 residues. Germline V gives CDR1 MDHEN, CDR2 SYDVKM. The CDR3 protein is CATSVLWADMQYF. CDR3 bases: TGTGCCACTTCCGTGCTCTGGGCAGATATGCAGTATTTT.

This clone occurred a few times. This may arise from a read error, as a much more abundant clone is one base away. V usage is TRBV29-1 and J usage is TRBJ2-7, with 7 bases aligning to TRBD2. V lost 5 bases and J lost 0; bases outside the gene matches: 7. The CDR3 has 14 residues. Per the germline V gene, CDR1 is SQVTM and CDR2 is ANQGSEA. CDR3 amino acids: CSVWFGGSSYEQYF. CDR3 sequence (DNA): TGCAGCGTTTGGTTTGGCGGGAGCTCCTACGAGCAGTACTTC.

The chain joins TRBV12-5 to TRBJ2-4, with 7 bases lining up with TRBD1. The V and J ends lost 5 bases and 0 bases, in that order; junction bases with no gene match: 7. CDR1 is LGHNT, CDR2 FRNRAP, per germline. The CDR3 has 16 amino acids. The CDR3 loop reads CASGTPGQLAKNIQYF. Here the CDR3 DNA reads TGTGCTAGTGGTACTCCGGGACAGCTAGCCAAAAACATTCAGTACTTC.

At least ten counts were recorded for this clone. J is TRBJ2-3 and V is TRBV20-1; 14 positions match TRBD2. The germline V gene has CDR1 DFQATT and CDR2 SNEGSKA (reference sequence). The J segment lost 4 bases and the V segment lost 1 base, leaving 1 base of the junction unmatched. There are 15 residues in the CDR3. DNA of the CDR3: TGCAGTGCTAGAGGGGGACTAGCGGGAGCAGATACGCAGTATTTT. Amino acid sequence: CSARGGLAGADTQYF.

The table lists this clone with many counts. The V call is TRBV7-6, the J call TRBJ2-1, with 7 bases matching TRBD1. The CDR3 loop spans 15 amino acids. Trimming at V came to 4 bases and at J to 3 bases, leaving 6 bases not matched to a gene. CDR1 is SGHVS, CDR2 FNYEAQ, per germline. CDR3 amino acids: CASSSRTGNYNEQFF. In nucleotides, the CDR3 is TGTGCCAGCAGCTCTCGGACAGGAAACTACAATGAGCAGTTCTTC.

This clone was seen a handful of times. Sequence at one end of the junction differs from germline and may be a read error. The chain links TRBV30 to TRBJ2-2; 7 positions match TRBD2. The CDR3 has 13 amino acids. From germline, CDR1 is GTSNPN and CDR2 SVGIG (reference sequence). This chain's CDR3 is CAWWEGSTGDLFF. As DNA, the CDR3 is TGTGCCTGGTGGGAGGGTTCCACCGGGGATCTGTTTTTT.

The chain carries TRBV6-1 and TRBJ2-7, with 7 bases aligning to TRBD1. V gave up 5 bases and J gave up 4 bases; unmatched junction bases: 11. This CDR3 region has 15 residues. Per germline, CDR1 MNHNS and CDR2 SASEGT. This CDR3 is CASSPAGTANYEQYV. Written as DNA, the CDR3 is TGTGCCAGCAGTCCAGCTGGGACAGCCAATTACGAGCAGTACGTC.

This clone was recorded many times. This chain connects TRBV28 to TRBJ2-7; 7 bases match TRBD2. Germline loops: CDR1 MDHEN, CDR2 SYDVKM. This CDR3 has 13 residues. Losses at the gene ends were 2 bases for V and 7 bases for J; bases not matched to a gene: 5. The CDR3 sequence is CASSLLGGGEQYF. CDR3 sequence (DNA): TGTGCCAGCAGTTTACTTGGGGGGGGAGAGCAGTACTTC.

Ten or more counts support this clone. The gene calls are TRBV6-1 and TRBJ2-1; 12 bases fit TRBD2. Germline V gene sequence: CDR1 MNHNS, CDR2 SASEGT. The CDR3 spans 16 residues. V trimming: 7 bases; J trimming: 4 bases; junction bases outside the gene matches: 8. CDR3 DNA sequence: TGTGCCAGCACCACTGGACTAGCGGGAAATTACAATGAGCAGTTCTTC. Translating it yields CASTTGLAGNYNEQFF.

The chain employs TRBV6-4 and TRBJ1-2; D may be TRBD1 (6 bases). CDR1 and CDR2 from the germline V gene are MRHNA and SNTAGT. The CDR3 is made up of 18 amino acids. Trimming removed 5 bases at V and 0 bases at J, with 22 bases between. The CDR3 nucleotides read TGTGCCAGCAGTTACATAGGACAGCAAGGGGCCACTAACTATGGCTACACCTTC. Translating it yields CASSYIGQQGATNYGYTF.